This T cell receptor (beta chain) was captured by sequencing in a study of T cells in Graves' hyperthyroidism and ophthalmopathy. Study-level information: Peripheral blood was drawn at first diagnosis, prior to all treatment.

This clonotype occurred many times. Its specificity is not known. This CDR3 spans 15 amino acids. The V segment lost 2 bases and the J segment 0 bases; nucleotides outside the gene matches: 4. Germline V gene sequence: CDR1 MNHEY, CDR2 SVGEGT. The source material, RNA transcripts, was used to amplify TCR beta CDR3 regions. HTBI primers drove first-round RT-PCR of the TCR CDR3. TCRdb recomputed calls from the multiplex PCR reads with MiXCR, one row per CDR3 protein. The sample has 500,000 or so distinct CDR3 sequences; roughly 15% are singletons. Points from the study as a whole: Researchers report that a 13 V-J model separated ophthalmopathy from stable hyperthyroidism.

Subjects with ophthalmopathy showed a Clinical Activity Score no lower than 3, a NOSPECS grade no lower than 4, and a duration shorter than 3 months. Sequencing used blood. V gene TRBV6-2 or TRBV6-3 combines with J gene TRBJ2-7; 7 bases fit TRBD1. This receptor was obtained from a woman aged 18 to 35 with Graves' ophthalmopathy. CDR3 nucleotides: TGTGCCAGCAGTTACGGGACAGCTTTCTCCTACGAGCAGTACTTC. This translates into CASSYGTAFSYEQYF.